This T cell receptor beta chain came from a study of preoperative IRX-2 immunotherapy in early breast cancer. Indicated treatment: preoperative locoregional IRX-2 cytokine immunotherapy. Samples came from a phase Ib trial of preoperative locoregional IRX-2 cytokine immunotherapy. The repertoire was sequenced with immunoSEQ multiplex PCR; TCRdb's copy has only in-frame clones and lacks some. The sample contains tens of thousands of clones, around 80% of which appear only once. CDR1 is SGHNT and CDR2 is YENEEA in the germline V gene. Trimming cost V 5 bases and J 1 base; bases outside gene matches: 3. The CDR3 is 14 amino acids. This clone was seen more than once but under ten times.

This TCR came from a human donor with breast cancer. This chain connects TRBV11-3 to TRBJ2-5; 8 nucleotides match TRBD2. Sample: lymph node tissue, taken after IRX-2 immunotherapy. CDR3 loop: CASSLREAQETQYF. CDR3 in DNA: TGTGCCAGCAGCCTGCGGGAGGCCCAAGAGACCCAGTACTTC.